Listed below are T cell receptor beta chains from one sample, sequenced in a study of identical twins. Each CDR3 protein gets one entry after TCRdb re-called the 5' RACE reads with MiXCR. The sample contains roughly 250,000 distinct CDR3 sequences, approximately 7.9% of which appear only once. This sample also belongs to another study, concerning yellow fever vaccine responses in identical twins.

Sequencing was done on a sample of CD8+ T cells sorted from blood. The receptors derive from a woman between 18 and 29 years old in good health. Each CDR3 is given with its conserved first and last residue. Fields, in order: V gene, clone size, J gene, D gene, CDR3 protein, CDR3 DNA. The D gene is left open where the match is weak. The size field is filled for only some rows; it gives once, few, many or a size class.

TRBV7-9	NA	TRBJ1-2	TRBD1	CASSSLRGGYYGYTF	TGTGCCAGCAGCTCACTCAGGGGGGGGTACTATGGCTACACCTTC
TRBV2	NA	TRBJ2-1	TRBD2	CASPGLATQSEQFF	TGTGCCAGTCCGGGACTAGCGACTCAGAGTGAGCAGTTCTTC
TRBV20-1	few	TRBJ2-5	NA	CSAGSRSPETQYF	TGCAGTGCTGGCAGTCGGTCTCCGGAGACCCAGTACTTC
TRBV7-9	few	TRBJ2-5	TRBD2	CASTDGGKETQYF	TGTGCCAGCACGGACGGGGGGAAGGAGACCCAGTACTTC
TRBV27	NA	TRBJ1-2	NA	CASSLSLGNYGYTF	TGTGCCAGCAGTTTATCGCTCGGGAACTATGGCTACACCTTC
TRBV28	many	TRBJ2-3	NA	CASTPPGDTQYF	TGTGCCAGCACACCGCCCGGAGATACGCAGTATTTT
TRBV7-9	few	TRBJ2-3	NA	CASSLELRTDTQYF	TGTGCCAGCAGCTTAGAGTTACGGACAGATACGCAGTATTTT
TRBV4-1	many	TRBJ2-1	TRBD2	CASSPRTSGAYNEQFF	TGCGCCAGCAGCCCCCGTACTAGCGGGGCCTACAATGAGCAGTTCTTC
TRBV27	few	TRBJ1-1	NA	CASSFSGDTEAFF	TGTGCCAGCAGTTTTAGTGGCGACACTGAAGCTTTCTTT
TRBV6-4	few	TRBJ1-1	NA	CASSYRQFTEAFF	TGTGCCAGCAGTTATCGTCAGTTCACTGAAGCTTTCTTT
TRBV5-1	NA	TRBJ2-7	TRBD2	CASSLGTSLYVSYEQYF	TGCGCCAGCAGCTTAGGGACTAGCTTATATGTGTCCTACGAGCAGTACTTC
TRBV6-1	few	TRBJ2-5	NA	CASSDFTGLETQYF	TGTGCCAGCAGTGATTTTACAGGGCTAGAGACCCAGTACTTC
TRBV5-1	NA	TRBJ2-5	NA	CASSLVGRTFNAAYQETQYF	TGCGCCAGCAGCTTGGTGGGGCGGACCTTTAATGCGGCGTACCAAGAGACCCAGTACTTC
TRBV3-1	NA	TRBJ2-7	NA	CASSQDPWGVQDYEQYF	TGTGCCAGCAGCCAAGATCCTTGGGGGGTGCAAGACTACGAGCAGTACTTC
TRBV14	NA	TRBJ2-5	TRBD1	CASSTTGVWTQYF	TGTGCCAGCAGCACCACAGGGGTGTGGACCCAGTACTTC
TRBV11-1	many	TRBJ2-1	NA	CASSLITASSYKEQFF	TGTGCCAGCAGCTTAATAACAGCTAGCTCCTACAAGGAGCAGTTCTTC
TRBV11-2	few	TRBJ2-7	TRBD2	CASSLRPAREVKGGVGYEQYF	TGTGCCAGCAGCTTACGGCCCGCGCGGGAGGTGAAAGGCGGGGTCGGCTACGAGCAGTACTTC
TRBV27	NA	TRBJ1-5	NA	CASSLMNSNQPQHF	TGTGCCAGCAGTTTGATGAATAGCAATCAGCCCCAGCATTTT
TRBV7-9	many	TRBJ2-1	TRBD2	CASSASGTSSYNEQFF	TGTGCCAGCAGCGCTAGCGGAACGAGCTCCTACAATGAGCAGTTCTTC
TRBV4-1	many	TRBJ2-1	TRBD2	CASSQGLAGTNEQFF	TGCGCCAGCAGCCAAGGACTAGCGGGGACAAATGAGCAGTTCTTC
TRBV9	many	TRBJ1-5	TRBD1	CASSDEQGALNQPQHF	TGTGCCAGCAGCGACGAACAGGGGGCGCTCAATCAGCCCCAGCATTTT
TRBV6-7	NA	TRBJ1-4	NA	CDSSRGQRLNEKLFF	TGTGACAGCAGTCGCGGACAGAGACTTAATGAAAAACTGTTTTTT
TRBV20-1	NA	TRBJ2-1	NA	CSALASGLRYNEQFF	TGCAGTGCCTTAGCCTCGGGACTTCGGTACAATGAGCAGTTCTTC
TRBV20-1	many	TRBJ2-2	TRBD2	CSAELAGGPGTGELFF	TGCAGTGCTGAACTAGCGGGAGGGCCAGGGACCGGGGAGCTGTTTTTT
TRBV7-9	few	TRBJ2-5	NA	CASSYSARAETQYF	TGTGCCAGCAGTTACAGCGCCAGGGCAGAGACCCAGTACTTC
TRBV5-1	many	TRBJ2-7	TRBD2	CASSLGGLAGDEQYF	TGCGCCAGCAGCTTGGGGGGACTAGCGGGAGACGAGCAGTACTTC
TRBV6-5	NA	TRBJ2-7	TRBD1	CASSYAGTGAYEQYF	TGTGCCAGCAGTTACGCGGGGACAGGGGCCTACGAGCAGTACTTC
TRBV20-1	few	TRBJ2-1	NA	CSARSRGRHHNEQFF	TGCAGTGCTAGATCTCGAGGTAGACACCACAATGAGCAGTTCTTC
TRBV7-9	many	TRBJ1-1	NA	CASSDMNTEAFF	TGTGCCAGCAGCGACATGAACACTGAAGCTTTCTTT
TRBV9	NA	TRBJ2-7	NA	CASSAEANEQYF	TGTGCCAGCAGCGCAGAAGCTAACGAGCAGTACTTC